These T cell receptor beta chains were read from a single sample in a study of beta chain features in type 1 diabetes. The data were produced by immunoSEQ multiplex PCR, yet TCRdb's version contains in-frame clones alone and is incomplete. The sample comprises over 120,000 clones, 10% to 15% of which are singletons, and roughly 1.4% rests with the top ten. The sample was central memory CD4+ T cells from blood. These TCRs come from a man aged 18 to 35 with type 1 diabetes. The CDR3 runs from the conserved cysteine through the conserved F or W. A D gene is named only where the DNA matches it firmly. Only some rows state a clone size, as once, few, many or a class for expanded clones.

j_call	v_call	clone_size	d_call	cdr3_nt	cdr3_aa
TRBJ1-2	TRBV7-2	-	-	TGTGCCAGCAGCTCGGTGACAGAACAAGACTATGGCTACACCTTC	CASSSVTEQDYGYTF
TRBJ1-1	TRBV20-1	-	-	TGCAGTGCGGTAGGGACTGAAGCTTTCTTT	CSAVGTEAFF
TRBJ2-6	TRBV28	few	-	TGTGCCAGCAGTTTTGAAGGACCCCGCTCTGGGGCCAACGTCCTGACTTTC	CASSFEGPRSGANVLTF
TRBJ2-5	TRBV27	few	-	TGTGCCAGCAGTCGACAGGGAGGAGAGACCCAGTACTTC	CASSRQGGETQYF
TRBJ2-1	TRBV7-3	-	-	TGTGCCAGCAGCATGACAGGCAGCTCCTACAATGAGCAGTTCTTC	CASSMTGSSYNEQFF
TRBJ1-2	TRBV2	few	-	TGTGCCAGCAGGGCATACAGGGATGGCTACACCTTC	CASRAYRDGYTF
TRBJ2-7	TRBV5-1	few	TRBD1	TGCGCCAGCAGCCCTATAGGACAGGGTAACGAGCAGTACTTC	CASSPIGQGNEQYF
TRBJ1-5	TRBV5-6	-	TRBD1	TGTGCCAGCAGCAGAGGACAGGGGCGCAATCAGCCCCAGCATTTT	CASSRGQGRNQPQHF
TRBJ1-2	TRBV11-2	few	-	TGTGCCAGCAGCGTGCTTTATGGCTACACCTTC	CASSVLYGYTF
TRBJ2-7	TRBV5-1	-	-	TGCGCCAGCAGCTCGCCGGGCCCCAGTAACTACGAGCAGTACTTC	CASSSPGPSNYEQYF
TRBJ1-1	TRBV10-3	few	TRBD1	TGTGCCATCATGGGACAGCACTACACTGAAGCTTTCTTT	CAIMGQHYTEAFF
TRBJ2-2	TRBV6-5	-	-	TGTGCCAGCAGTGCGGACAGGAACACCGGGGAGCTGTTTTTT	CASSADRNTGELFF
TRBJ2-1	TRBV29-1	few	TRBD2	TGCAGCGTTGAAGGCGTAGCGGGGGGCTACAATGAGCAGTTCTTC	CSVEGVAGGYNEQFF
TRBJ2-1	TRBV9	few	-	TGTGCCAGCAGCGTAGATCGGGGGGCTCTCTACAATGAGCAGTTCTTC	CASSVDRGALYNEQFF
TRBJ2-3	TRBV5-6	-	TRBD1	TGTGCCAGCAGCTTCGGGACAGGGGACACAGATACGCAGTATTTT	CASSFGTGDTDTQYF
TRBJ1-4	TRBV19	few	-	TGTGCCAGTAGTATCAAGAGGCGGACAGCTAATGAAAAACTGTTTTTT	CASSIKRRTANEKLFF
TRBJ1-1	TRBV6-5	few	-	TGTGCCAGCAGGGCCCTGGAGGGAGCTAACACTGAAGCTTTCTTT	CASRALEGANTEAFF
TRBJ2-5	TRBV10-3	-	-	TGTGCCATCAGTGGGGGCGGCGAGGAGACCCAGTACTTC	CAISGGGEETQYF
TRBJ2-5	TRBV7-9	-	-	TGTGCCAGCAGCCCAGACGGGGAGACCCAGTACTTC	CASSPDGETQYF
TRBJ1-1	TRBV29-1	many	-	TGCAGCGCCGCGGGACATAAGAACACTGAAGCTTTCTTT	CSAAGHKNTEAFF
TRBJ1-4	TRBV4-2	-	-	TGTGCCAGCAGCACTCGGGGCGGCGAAAAACTGTTTTTT	CASSTRGGEKLFF
TRBJ2-3	TRBV6-6	many	-	TGTGCCAGCAGTTACTCGAACCTAAGGATTGATACGCAGTATTTT	CASSYSNLRIDTQYF
TRBJ1-1	TRBV29-1	-	TRBD1	TGCAGCGTTGAAGATTACAGGGGAGAAGCTTTCTTT	CSVEDYRGEAFF
TRBJ2-1	TRBV18	-	-	TGTGCCAGCTCGCCGGCCTTGGGCAATGAGCAGTTCTTC	CASSPALGNEQFF
TRBJ1-4	TRBV18	few	-	TGTGCCAGCTCATCGTCCAGTGAAAAACTGTTTTTT	CASSSSSEKLFF
TRBJ1-1	TRBV28	-	-	TGTGCCAGCACCACTGGGGGGCAAATGGCTGAAGCTTTCTTT	CASTTGGQMAEAFF
TRBJ2-1	TRBV7-2	-	-	TGTGCCAGCAGCTTAGCCCAGACGGGGTCCTACAATGAGCAGTTCTTC	CASSLAQTGSYNEQFF
TRBJ2-3	TRBV30	-	-	TGTGCCTGGAGTAGGGGGGGGTACACAGATACGCAGTATTTT	CAWSRGGYTDTQYF
TRBJ2-2	TRBV5-5	-	-	TGTGCCAGCAGCCCTTCGGGACGTCAGAACACCGGGGAGCTGTTTTTT	CASSPSGRQNTGELFF
TRBJ2-1	TRBV5-4	-	-	TGTGCCAGAAAGAGGAGCTCCTACAATGAGCAGTTCTTC	CARKRSSYNEQFF
TRBJ2-3	TRBV28	few	TRBD2	TGTGCCAGCATAAGAGGGCTAGCGGGGAAAGATACGCAGTATTTT	CASIRGLAGKDTQYF
TRBJ2-7	TRBV30	-	-	TGTGCCTGGATCGCGGAGGCGGGTGAGCAGTACTTC	CAWIAEAGEQYF
TRBJ1-2	TRBV4-1	few	-	TGCGCCAGCAGCCAAGGGGACTATAATTATGGCTACACCTTC	CASSQGDYNYGYTF
TRBJ2-3	TRBV6-5	few	-	TGTGCCAGCAGTTATCAACAGGGGGGGCCAGATACGCAGTATTTT	CASSYQQGGPDTQYF
TRBJ1-2	TRBV18	-	TRBD1	TGTGCCAGCTCAGCCGGACAGGGCCCCTATGGCTACACCTTC	CASSAGQGPYGYTF
TRBJ1-2	TRBV7-9	few	TRBD1	TGTGCCAGCAGCCTGGGGACAGGGCACCATGGCTACACCTTC	CASSLGTGHHGYTF
TRBJ2-1	TRBV7-9	few	-	TGTGCCAGCAGCTTAACGTGGTCTGGCAATGAGCAGTTCTTC	CASSLTWSGNEQFF
TRBJ1-1	TRBV27	few	-	TGTGCCAGCAGTTCCCCCCACAGGGTAGGAACCACTGAAGCTTTCTTT	CASSSPHRVGTTEAFF
TRBJ1-4	TRBV28	few	TRBD1	TGTGCCAGCACCCCGGACAGGATTAATGAAAAACTGTTTTTT	CASTPDRINEKLFF
TRBJ2-2	TRBV28	-	TRBD1	TGTGCCAGCAGTTTAGGACAGGCGACCGGGGAGCTGTTTTTT	CASSLGQATGELFF
TRBJ1-6	TRBV13	-	-	TGTGCCAGCAGCTTTAAGGTTAAGGATTCACCCCTCCACTTT	CASSFKVKDSPLHF
TRBJ2-2	TRBV29-1	-	-	TGCAGCGTTGGTGAGGGTGGCACCGGGGAGCTGTTTTTT	CSVGEGGTGELFF
TRBJ2-7	TRBV9	few	TRBD1	TGTGCCAGCAGCGTAGGGACAGGGTTCTCCTACGAGCAGTACTTC	CASSVGTGFSYEQYF
TRBJ2-3	TRBV2	-	-	TGTGCCAGCAGAAGCACAGATACGCAGTATTTT	CASRSTDTQYF
TRBJ2-1	TRBV30	-	-	TGTGCCTGGATGGGGAGGGGGCGTCGCAATGAGCAGTTCTTC	CAWMGRGRRNEQFF
TRBJ1-1	TRBV9	few	-	TGTGCCAGCAGCGTAGGTAACAGGGTGAACACTGAAGCTTTCTTT	CASSVGNRVNTEAFF
TRBJ2-3	TRBV7-9	-	TRBD1	TGTGCCAGCAGCTGGGGGGACAGGCCGTCCGGTACGCAGTATTTT	CASSWGDRPSGTQYF
TRBJ1-1	TRBV4-1	-	-	TGCGCCAGCAGCCAAGATGCTGCCGGGACTCCACATGGAGCTTTCTTT	CASSQDAAGTPHGAFF